This T cell receptor (beta chain) was recorded in a study of beta chain features in type 1 diabetes. V was cut by 1 base and J by 6 bases, with 16 bases left in between. CDR1 is GTSNPN and CDR2 is SVGIG in the germline V gene (reference sequence). The CDR3 is made up of 15 amino acids. To note about this clone: Its antigen is unidentified.

General study points: For type 1 diabetes patients, VDJ junctions showed fewer insertions and more deletions. Patients showed naive, central memory and Treg TCRB repertoires that appeared more similar than those of healthy donors.

Investigators reverse transcribed all isolated RNA, so they sequenced expressed TCRB transcripts. Sequencing used immunoSEQ multiplex PCR; TCRdb keeps in-frame clones, though not all of them. This table has about 140,000 clones, about 7% appearing once. This clonotype originated in a woman aged 25 to 45 in good health. Material: central memory CD4+ T cells from blood. V and J are TRBV30 and TRBJ2-1, with D hard to call. The CDR3 spells CAWSESPYLGNEQFF. CDR3 nucleotide sequence: TGTGCCTGGAGTGAATCCCCCTACCTTGGCAATGAGCAGTTCTTC.